This T cell receptor beta chain came from a study of T-cell memory formation after mild COVID-19 (dated by TCRdb to about 2021). About the study as a whole: TCR sequence clusters from the two donors were largely donor specific. In two donors, T-cell clones that expanded and contracted after mild COVID-19 were followed by sequencing TCRalpha and TCRbeta repertoires longitudinally. The cohort comprised two young, previously healthy adult volunteers, one female and one male. Points the paper makes about the study in general: Only two mild cases were covered in the study, and larger cohorts including severe cases with pre-infection samples were considered necessary. Some responding clones were detected in pre-infection memory, which suggested that pre-existing cross-reactive memory T cells had joined the SARS-CoV-2 response. Contracting CD4+ clones were located mainly in the CM and EM memory subsets, whereas CD8+ clones were found to be enriched in EMRA. SARS-CoV-2 specificity was not confirmed for the second-wave clones peaking on day 37. From day 15 to 85, contracting clones showed balanced CD4/CD8 phenotypes, whereas a second wave of clones that expanded from day 15 to 37 leaned towards CD4+.

Sequencing took place on an Illumina NovaSeq 6000. TCRalpha and TCRbeta cDNA libraries were constructed by 5'RACE with constant-segment primers, with sample barcodes and unique molecular identifiers being introduced. RNA was extracted from every sample with Trizol reagent. Libraries were amplified in two PCR steps, with a second sample barcode and Illumina TruSeq adapters added in the second step. Sequencing of the libraries was done on an Illumina NovaSeq, producing 2 x 150 bp paired-end reads. The study's processing was this. With migec v1.2.7, reads were demultiplexed and then collapsed into UMI-guided consensus sequences. Using mixcr v2.1.11, UMI consensuses were aligned to TRA and TRB V and J templates and then assembled into clonotypes. Clonotypes were classified as expanded or contracted when called significant by both edgeR and NoisET, with noise models trained on biological replicates. For edgeR calls, a false discovery rate-adjusted p below 0.01 and a log2 fold-change threshold of 1 were applied. As an exploratory analysis of dynamics, PCA with hierarchical clustering was applied to max-normalized trajectories of the 1000 most abundant clonotypes. Each responding clone was given a CD4 or CD8 phenotype based on the CD4+ and CD8+ repertoires, which had been sequenced separately. The public sequencing data were trimmed at Q25 with fastp and processed into clonotypes with MiXCR by TCRdb, which kept only in-frame beta chains. Here each entry gathers all rows of one CDR3 protein and keeps the most common genes and DNA. Here the V and J calls rest on TCRdb's processing, not on the authors' analysis. This sample holds about 250,000 distinct CDR3 sequences; roughly 17% were observed only once. Clones ranked in the top ten supply 3.5% to 4% of the sample.

As concerns this clonotype: The antigen it recognizes is unknown. Base-call qualities are not available, and no considerably larger clone is one nucleotide away.

PBMCs were isolated by Ficoll-Paque density gradient centrifugation. Specimen: PBMCs or a T cell subset sorted from them (not recorded which). The receptor was derived from a man aged 18 to 30 who had mild COVID-19 (a few samples of this study predate the infection). The sample titles of this study are shuffled in the database, so cell type and time point are left out; the donor was told from shared clones.

The CDR3 region: CASSSNRVNTEAFF. The DNA sequence is given as TGCGCCAGCAGCTCTAACAGGGTGAACACTGAAGCTTTCTTT. The chain was built from TRBV5-1 and TRBJ1-1; a tentative D call is TRBD1 (6 bases match). Including the terminal cysteine and phenylalanine, the CDR3 comprises 14 residues. CDR3 DNA only is kept here, 42 bases in frame from base 1. From a lookup of the germline V gene, CDR1 and CDR2 are SGHRS and YFSETQ. V is pared back by 3 bases and J by 0 bases, with 9 bases lying between the germline termini.